This TCR beta chain was captured in a study of T cell repertoires in cytomegalovirus infection. Study at large: It was the public TCR beta signatures that indicated both CMV infection and matching HLA type. Study findings and constraints: The ex vivo response showed dominance by HLA-C-restricted CMV-specific TCR beta clonotypes.

This clonotype occurred many times. No antigen is known for it. Each CDR3 protein is one row after TCRdb ran MiXCR on the reads. The sample holds 450,000 to 550,000 distinct CDR3 sequences, 15% to 20% seen once. Per the germline V gene, CDR1 is SGHTA and CDR2 is FQGNSA. The CDR3 covers 15 residues. The V and J ends lost 6 bases and 1 base respectively, with 15 bases between them. This TCR was sampled from a human donor in good health (CMV status not recorded). Some clones in this sample may be carry-over from other donors' samples. Sequenced: CD8+ T cells from PBMCs. This rearrangement joins TRBV7-2 to TRBJ1-1, with D possibly being TRBD1 (5 bases). The CDR3 DNA reads as TGTGCCAGCAGGACCATCAGGGCGCCGAACACTGAAGCTTTCTTT. Translating gives CASRTIRAPNTEAFF.